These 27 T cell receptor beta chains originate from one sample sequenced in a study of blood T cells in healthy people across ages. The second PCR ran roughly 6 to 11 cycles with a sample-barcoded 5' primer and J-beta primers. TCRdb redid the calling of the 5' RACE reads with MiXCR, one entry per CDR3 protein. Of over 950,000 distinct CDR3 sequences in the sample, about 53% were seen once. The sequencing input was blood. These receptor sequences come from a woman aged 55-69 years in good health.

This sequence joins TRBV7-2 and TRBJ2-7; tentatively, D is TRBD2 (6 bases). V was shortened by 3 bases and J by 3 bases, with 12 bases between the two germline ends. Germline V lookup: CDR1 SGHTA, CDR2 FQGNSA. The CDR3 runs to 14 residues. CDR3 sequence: CASSFGGTRYEQYF. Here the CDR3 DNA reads TGTGCCAGCAGCTTTGGCGGGACCCGCTACGAGCAGTACTTC.

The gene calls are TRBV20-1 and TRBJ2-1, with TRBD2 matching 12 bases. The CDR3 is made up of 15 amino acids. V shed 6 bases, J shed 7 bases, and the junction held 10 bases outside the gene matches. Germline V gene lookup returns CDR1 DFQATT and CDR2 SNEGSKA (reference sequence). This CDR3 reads CSAWPTSGSQNEQFF. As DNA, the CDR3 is TGCAGTGCCTGGCCGACTAGCGGGAGTCAGAATGAGCAGTTCTTC.

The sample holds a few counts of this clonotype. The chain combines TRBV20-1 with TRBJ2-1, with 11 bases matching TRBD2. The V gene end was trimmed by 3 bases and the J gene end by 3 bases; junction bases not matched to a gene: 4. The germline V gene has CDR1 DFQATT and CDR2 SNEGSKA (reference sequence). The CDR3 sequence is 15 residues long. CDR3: CSARGTSGNYNEQFF. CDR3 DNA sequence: TGCAGTGCTAGGGGGACTAGCGGTAACTACAATGAGCAGTTCTTC.

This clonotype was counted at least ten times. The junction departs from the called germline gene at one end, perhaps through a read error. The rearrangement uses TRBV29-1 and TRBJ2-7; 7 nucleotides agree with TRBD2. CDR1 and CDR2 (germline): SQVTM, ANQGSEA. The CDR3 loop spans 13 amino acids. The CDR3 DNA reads TGCGGCGTTTCAGGCTTCTCGGGGGGCGAGCAGTACTTC. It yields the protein CGVSGFSGGEQYF.

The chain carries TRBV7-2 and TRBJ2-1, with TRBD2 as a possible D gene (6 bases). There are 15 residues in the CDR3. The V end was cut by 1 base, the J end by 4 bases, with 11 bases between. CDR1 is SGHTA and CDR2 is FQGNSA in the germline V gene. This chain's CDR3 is CASSLEAGYYNEQFF. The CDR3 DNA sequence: TGTGCCAGCAGCTTAGAGGCGGGATATTACAATGAGCAGTTCTTC.

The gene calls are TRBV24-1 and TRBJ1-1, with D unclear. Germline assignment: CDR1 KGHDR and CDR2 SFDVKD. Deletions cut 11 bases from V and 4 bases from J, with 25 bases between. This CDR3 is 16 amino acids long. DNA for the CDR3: TGTGCCAAGAAACCCTCGGCAGAGGGATGGAGCACTGAAGCTTTCTTT. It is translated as CAKKPSAEGWSTEAFF.

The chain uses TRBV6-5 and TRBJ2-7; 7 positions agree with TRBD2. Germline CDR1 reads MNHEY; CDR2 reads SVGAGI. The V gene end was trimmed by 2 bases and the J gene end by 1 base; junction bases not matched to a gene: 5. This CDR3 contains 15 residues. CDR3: CASSYVAGASYEQYF. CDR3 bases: TGTGCCAGCAGTTACGTAGCGGGCGCATCCTACGAGCAGTACTTC.

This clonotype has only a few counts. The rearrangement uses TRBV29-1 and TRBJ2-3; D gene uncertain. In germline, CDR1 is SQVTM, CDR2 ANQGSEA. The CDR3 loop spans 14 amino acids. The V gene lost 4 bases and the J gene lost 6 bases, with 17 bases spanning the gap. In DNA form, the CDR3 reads TGCAGCGTTGCACTTGGGTACATGGGCGATACGCAGTATTTT. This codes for CSVALGYMGDTQYF.

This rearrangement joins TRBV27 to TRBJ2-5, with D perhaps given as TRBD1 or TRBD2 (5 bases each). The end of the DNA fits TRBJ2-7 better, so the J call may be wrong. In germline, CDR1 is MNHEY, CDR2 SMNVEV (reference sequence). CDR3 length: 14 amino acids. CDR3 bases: TGTGCCAGCAGTTTATCGTTGGGGGTGAGCGAGCAGTACTTC. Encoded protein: CASSLSLGVSEQYF.

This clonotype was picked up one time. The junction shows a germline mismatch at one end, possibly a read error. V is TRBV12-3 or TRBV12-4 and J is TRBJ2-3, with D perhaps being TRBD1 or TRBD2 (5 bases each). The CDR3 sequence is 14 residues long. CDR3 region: CASRPTGRTDAQYF. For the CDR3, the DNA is TGTGCCAGCCGACCCACGGGGCGCACAGATGCGCAGTATTTT.

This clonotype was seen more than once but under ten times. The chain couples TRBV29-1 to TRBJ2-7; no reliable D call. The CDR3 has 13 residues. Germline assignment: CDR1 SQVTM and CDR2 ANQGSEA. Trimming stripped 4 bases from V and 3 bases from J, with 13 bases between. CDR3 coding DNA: TGCAGCGTTGCGCCCGGAAACGGCTACGAGCAGTACTTC. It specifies CSVAPGNGYEQYF.

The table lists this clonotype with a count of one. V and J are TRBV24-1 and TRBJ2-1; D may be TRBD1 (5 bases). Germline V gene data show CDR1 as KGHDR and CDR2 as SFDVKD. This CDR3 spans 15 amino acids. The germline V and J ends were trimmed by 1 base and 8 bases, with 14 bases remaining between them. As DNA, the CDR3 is TGTGCCACCAGTGATTTTGGGCAGGGTGTCGATGAGCAGTTCTTC. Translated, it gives CATSDFGQGVDEQFF.

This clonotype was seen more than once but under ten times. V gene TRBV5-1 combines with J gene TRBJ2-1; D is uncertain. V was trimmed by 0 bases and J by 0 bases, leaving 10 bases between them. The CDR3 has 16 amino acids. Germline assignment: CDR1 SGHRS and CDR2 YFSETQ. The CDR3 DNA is TGCGCCAGCAGCTTGGCCTCGAGGAGCTCCTACAATGAGCAGTTCTTC. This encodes CASSLASRSSYNEQFF.

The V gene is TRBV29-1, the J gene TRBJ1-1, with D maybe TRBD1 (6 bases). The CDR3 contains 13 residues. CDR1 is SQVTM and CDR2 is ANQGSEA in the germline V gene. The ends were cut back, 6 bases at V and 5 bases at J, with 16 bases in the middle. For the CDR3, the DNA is TGCAGCGTCCGCACTGCGGGGGCAACTGAAGCTTTCTTT. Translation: CSVRTAGATEAFF.

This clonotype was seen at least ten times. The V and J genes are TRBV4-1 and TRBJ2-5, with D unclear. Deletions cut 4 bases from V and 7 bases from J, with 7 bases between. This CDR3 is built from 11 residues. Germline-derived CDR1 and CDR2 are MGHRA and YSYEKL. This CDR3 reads CASSRPGTQYF. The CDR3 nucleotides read TGCGCCAGCAGCCGACCCGGGACCCAGTACTTC.

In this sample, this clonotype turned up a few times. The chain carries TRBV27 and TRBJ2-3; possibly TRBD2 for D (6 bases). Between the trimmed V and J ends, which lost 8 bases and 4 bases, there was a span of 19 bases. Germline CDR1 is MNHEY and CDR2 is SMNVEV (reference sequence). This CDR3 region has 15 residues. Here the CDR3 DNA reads TGTGCCAGCCGAGTAACGGGACTGGGATCAGATACGCAGTATTTT. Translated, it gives CASRVTGLGSDTQYF.

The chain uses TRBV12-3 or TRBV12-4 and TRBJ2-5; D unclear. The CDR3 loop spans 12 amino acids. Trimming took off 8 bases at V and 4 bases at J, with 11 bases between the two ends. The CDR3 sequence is CASGLDRETQYF. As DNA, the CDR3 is TGTGCCAGCGGGCTGGATCGAGAGACCCAGTACTTC.

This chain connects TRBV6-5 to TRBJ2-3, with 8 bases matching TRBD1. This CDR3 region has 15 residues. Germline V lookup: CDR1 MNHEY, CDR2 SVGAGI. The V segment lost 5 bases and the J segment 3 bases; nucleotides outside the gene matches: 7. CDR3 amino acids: CASSNRQGRTDTQYF. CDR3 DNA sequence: TGTGCCAGCAGTAACAGACAGGGGCGGACAGATACGCAGTATTTT.

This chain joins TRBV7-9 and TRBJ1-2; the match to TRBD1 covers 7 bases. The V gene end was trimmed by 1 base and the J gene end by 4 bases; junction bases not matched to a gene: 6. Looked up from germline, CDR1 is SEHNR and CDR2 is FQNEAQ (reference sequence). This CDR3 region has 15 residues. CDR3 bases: TGTGCCAGCAGCTTAGATACGCGACAGGGCTATGGCTACACCTTC. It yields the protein CASSLDTRQGYGYTF.

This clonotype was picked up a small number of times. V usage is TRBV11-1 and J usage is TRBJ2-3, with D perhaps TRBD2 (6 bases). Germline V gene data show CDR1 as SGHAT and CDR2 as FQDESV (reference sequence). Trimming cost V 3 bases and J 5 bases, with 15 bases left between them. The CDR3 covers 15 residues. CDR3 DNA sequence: TGTGCCAGCAGCTTTGCCAGACTGGAGGGAGATACGCAGTATTTT. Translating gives CASSFARLEGDTQYF.

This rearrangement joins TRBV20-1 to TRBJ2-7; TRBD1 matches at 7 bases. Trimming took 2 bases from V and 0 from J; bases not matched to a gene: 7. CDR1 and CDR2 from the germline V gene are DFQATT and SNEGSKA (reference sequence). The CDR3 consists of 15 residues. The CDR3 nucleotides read TGCAGTGCTAGACGCATCGACAGGGACTCCTACGAGCAGTACTTC. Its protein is CSARRIDRDSYEQYF.

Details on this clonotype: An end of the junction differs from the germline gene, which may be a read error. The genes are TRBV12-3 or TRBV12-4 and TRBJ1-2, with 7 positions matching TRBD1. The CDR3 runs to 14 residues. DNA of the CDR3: TGTGTCAGCAGTCCCCAGGGGGTGGGGTATGGCTACACCTTC. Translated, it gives CVSSPQGVGYGYTF.

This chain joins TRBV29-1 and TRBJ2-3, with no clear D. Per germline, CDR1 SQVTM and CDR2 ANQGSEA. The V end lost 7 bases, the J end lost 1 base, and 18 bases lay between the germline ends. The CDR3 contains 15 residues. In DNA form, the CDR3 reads TGCAGCGCCAGTCGAGACCGAGTGGGCACAGATACGCAGTATTTT. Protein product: CSASRDRVGTDTQYF.

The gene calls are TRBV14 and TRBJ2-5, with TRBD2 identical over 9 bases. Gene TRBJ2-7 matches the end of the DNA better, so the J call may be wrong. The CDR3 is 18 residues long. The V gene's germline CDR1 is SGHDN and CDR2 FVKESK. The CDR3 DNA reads TGTGCCAGCAGCCAAGCAAGTCAATATGGCGGGAGGGCCTACGAGCAGTACTTC. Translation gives CASSQASQYGGRAYEQYF.

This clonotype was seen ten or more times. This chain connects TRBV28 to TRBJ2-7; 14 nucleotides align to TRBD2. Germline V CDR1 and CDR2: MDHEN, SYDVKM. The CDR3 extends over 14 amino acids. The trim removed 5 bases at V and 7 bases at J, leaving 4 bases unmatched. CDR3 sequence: CASSRGLAGVEQYF. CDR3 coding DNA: TGTGCCAGCAGTCGGGGACTAGCGGGAGTTGAGCAGTACTTC.

The CDR3 region is CASSLEPYSGLSSYNEQFF. The DNA of the CDR3 is TGTGCCAGCAGCTTAGAACCCTACAGCGGGCTGAGCTCCTACAATGAGCAGTTCTTC. The chain has TRBV11-2 and TRBJ2-1, with a tentative D call TRBD2 (6 bases). The CDR3 runs 19 residues. The germline V gene encodes CDR1 SGHAT and CDR2 FQNNGV. V was clipped by 0 bases and J by 0 bases, with 18 bases between them. The full variable domain, in which reference TRBV11-2 and TRBJ2-1 provide the parts outside the CDR3, is EAGVAQSPRYKIIEKRQSVAFWCNPISGHATLYWYQQILGQGPKLLIQFQNNGVVDDSQLPKDRFSAERLKGVDSTLKIQPAKLEDSAVYLCASSLEPYSGLSSYNEQFFGPGTRLTVL.

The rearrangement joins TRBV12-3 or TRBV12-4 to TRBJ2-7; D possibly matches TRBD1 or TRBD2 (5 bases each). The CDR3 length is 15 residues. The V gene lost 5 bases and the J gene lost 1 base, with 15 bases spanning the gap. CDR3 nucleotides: TGTGCCAGCAGTCCGGGGACCTCGCGTTCCTACGAGCAGTACTTC. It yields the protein CASSPGTSRSYEQYF.